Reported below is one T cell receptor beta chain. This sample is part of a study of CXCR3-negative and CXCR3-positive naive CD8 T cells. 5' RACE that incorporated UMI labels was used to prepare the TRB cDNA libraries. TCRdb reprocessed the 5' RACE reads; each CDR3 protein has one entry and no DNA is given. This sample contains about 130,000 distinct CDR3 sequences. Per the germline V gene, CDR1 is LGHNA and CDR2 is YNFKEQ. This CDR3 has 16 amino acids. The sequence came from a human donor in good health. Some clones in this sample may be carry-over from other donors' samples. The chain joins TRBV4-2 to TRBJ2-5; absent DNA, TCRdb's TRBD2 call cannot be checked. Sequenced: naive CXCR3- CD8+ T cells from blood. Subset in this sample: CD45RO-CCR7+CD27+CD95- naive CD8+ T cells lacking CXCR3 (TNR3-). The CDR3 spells CASSQEGASGGETQYF.